This T cell receptor beta chain emerged from a study of cytomegalovirus exposure and HLA in healthy donors. Points from the study as a whole: TCR beta chains numbering more than 150 were designated cytomegalovirus-associated.

V was pared by 4 bases and J by 4 bases, with 10 bases of the junction left unmatched. The germline CDR1 and CDR2 sequences are MGHRA and YSYEKL. The CDR3 has 16 amino acids. Data came from immunoSEQ multiplex PCR; TCRdb stores just in-frame clones and leaves some out. This table has approximately 160,000 clones, about 89% appearing once. On this clone itself: What it binds is not known.

This TCR came from a woman aged 18-29 years in good health and CMV-seropositive. The rearrangement links TRBV4-1 to TRBJ2-1, with TRBD1 matching over 7 bases. Sequences were obtained from PBMCs. CDR3 protein: CASSPTGTATYNEQFF. In nucleotides, the CDR3 is TGCGCCAGCAGCCCCACCGGGACAGCTACTTACAATGAGCAGTTCTTC.